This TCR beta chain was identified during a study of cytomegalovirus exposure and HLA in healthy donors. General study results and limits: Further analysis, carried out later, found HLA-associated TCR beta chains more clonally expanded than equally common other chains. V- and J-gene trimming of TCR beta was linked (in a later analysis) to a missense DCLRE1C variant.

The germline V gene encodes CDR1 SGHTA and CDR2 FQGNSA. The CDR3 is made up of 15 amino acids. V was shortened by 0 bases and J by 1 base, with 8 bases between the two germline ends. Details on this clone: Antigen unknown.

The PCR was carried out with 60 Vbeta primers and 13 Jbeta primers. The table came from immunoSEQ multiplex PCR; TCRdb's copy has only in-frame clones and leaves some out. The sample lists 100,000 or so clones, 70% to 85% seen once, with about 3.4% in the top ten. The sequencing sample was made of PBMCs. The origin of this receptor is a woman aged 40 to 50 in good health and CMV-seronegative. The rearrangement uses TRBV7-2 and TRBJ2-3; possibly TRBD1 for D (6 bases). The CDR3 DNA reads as TGTGCCAGCAGCTTAGCGACAGGTCGCACAGATACGCAGTATTTT. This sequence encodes CASSLATGRTDTQYF. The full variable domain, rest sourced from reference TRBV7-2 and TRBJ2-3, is GAGVSQSPSNKVTEKGKDVELRCDPISGHTALYWYRQSLGQGLEFLIYFQGNSAPDKSGLPSDRFSAERTGGSVSTLTIQRTQQEDSAVYLCASSLATGRTDTQYFGPGTRLTVL.